A single sample is the source of the 8 T cell receptor beta chains below, sequenced in a study of OX40 agonist ivuxolimab in advanced cancers. Generated by immunoSEQ multiplex PCR, the TCRdb table keeps only in-frame clones and is missing some. The table lists some 37,000 clones, about 85% of them singletons, with roughly 4% in the top ten. The sample was CD4+ or CD8+ T cells sorted from blood, taken in a trial of the OX40 agonist ivuxolimab. The receptors derive from an adult with an advanced solid tumor such as melanoma, head and neck, liver or kidney cancer.

In its sample, this clone was seen once. The gene calls are TRBV6-5 and TRBJ2-7, with 11 bases identical to TRBD2. The CDR3 sequence is 16 residues long. V gave up 0 bases and J gave up 7 bases; unmatched junction bases: 8. CDR1 MNHEY and CDR2 SVGAGI come from the germline V gene. The CDR3 reads CASSYSIMASGREQYF. CDR3 DNA sequence: TGTGCCAGCAGTTACTCGATAATGGCTAGCGGGAGGGAGCAGTACTTC.

This clone was observed once. The J gene is TRBJ2-1, the V gene TRBV28; weak D call: TRBD1 (6 bases). Germline CDR1 reads MDHEN; CDR2 reads SYDVKM. V was pared by 4 bases and J by 10 bases, with 17 bases between. The CDR3 totals 14 residues. CDR3 region: CASSSPGQRYEQFF. The DNA of the CDR3 is TGTGCCAGCAGTTCCCCTGGACAGCGCTACGAGCAGTTCTTC.

The sample holds one count of this clone. The V call is TRBV5-4, the J call TRBJ2-5; D ambiguous. Germline CDR1 reads SGHNT; CDR2 reads YYREEE (reference sequence). The CDR3 loop spans 15 amino acids. The ends were cut back, 3 bases at V and 4 bases at J, with 16 bases in the middle. CDR3 residues: CASSSGPIPLETQYF. The CDR3 bases are TGTGCCAGCAGCTCCGGACCCATCCCATTAGAGACCCAGTACTTC.

The V call is TRBV5-1, the J call TRBJ1-1, with 8 bases fitting TRBD1. Germline V lookup: CDR1 SGHRS, CDR2 YFSETQ. V shed 5 bases and J 5 bases; nucleotides not matched to a gene: 8. The CDR3 runs 14 residues. The CDR3, as DNA: TGCGCCAGCAGATTGACAGGGGTACGAACTGAAGCTTTCTTT. Translation: CASRLTGVRTEAFF. Using reference TRBV5-1 and TRBJ1-1 for the parts outside the CDR3, the full variable domain is KAGVTQTPRYLIKTRGQQVTLSCSPISGHRSVSWYQQTPGQGLQFLFEYFSETQRNKGNFPGRFSGRQFSNSRSEMNVSTLELGDSALYLCASRLTGVRTEAFFGQGTRLTVV.

This sequence joins TRBV5-8 and TRBJ1-4, with TRBD1 matching over 11 bases. V gave up 3 bases and J gave up 10 bases; unmatched junction bases: 8. The CDR3 spans 15 residues. Per the germline V gene, CDR1 is SGHTS and CDR2 is YDEGEE. The CDR3 is CASSYPGQGAAKLFF. CDR3 coding DNA: TGTGCCAGCAGCTACCCAGGACAGGGGGCAGCAAAACTGTTTTTT. Filled out from reference TRBV5-8 and TRBJ1-4, the complete variable domain reads EAGVTQSPTHLIKTRGQQATLRCSPISGHTSVYWYQQALGLGLQFLLWYDEGEERNRGNFPPRFSGRQFPNYSSELNVNALELEDSALYLCASSYPGQGAAKLFFGSGTQLSVL.

The chain uses TRBV18 and TRBJ1-1, with 7 positions matching TRBD1. The CDR3 spans 16 residues. Germline assignment: CDR1 KGHSH and CDR2 LQKENI. J lost 4 bases, V lost 2 bases, and 10 bases had no gene match. The CDR3 spells CASSPERGRVVTEAFF. As DNA, the CDR3 is TGTGCCAGCTCACCAGAGAGGGGGCGGGTAGTCACTGAAGCTTTCTTT. The full variable domain, in which reference TRBV18 and TRBJ1-1 provide the parts outside the CDR3, is NAGVMQNPRHLVRRRGQEARLRCSPMKGHSHVYWYRQLPEEGLKFMVYLQKENIIDESGMPKERFSAEFPKEGPSILRIQQVVRGDSAAYFCASSPERGRVVTEAFFGQGTRLTVV.

This chain uses TRBV28 with TRBJ1-2; the match to TRBD1 covers 12 bases. Losses at the gene ends were 8 bases for V and 7 bases for J; bases not matched to a gene: 11. Germline CDR1 reads MDHEN; CDR2 reads SYDVKM. The CDR3 totals 15 residues. The CDR3 region has the DNA TGTGCCAGCCGGGCACCGGGACAGGGGGCCGGTGGCTACACCTTC. This codes for CASRAPGQGAGGYTF.

This chain links TRBV30 with TRBJ1-1; D might be TRBD1 (6 bases). The CDR3 has 14 residues. V was cut by 1 base and J by 13 bases, with 22 bases left in between. The V gene's germline CDR1 is GTSNPN and CDR2 SVGIG (reference sequence). In nucleotides, the CDR3 is TGTGCCTGGAGTGCACCTCCCGGGGGCTTGGACGTTTTCTTT. It is translated as CAWSAPPGGLDVFF.